The TCR beta chain under discussion was sequenced for a study of Ad26.COV2.S vaccination and SARS-CoV-2 variants. Study-level results: Overall T cell responses may have been underestimated by the analyses of TCR breadth and depth.

As concerns this clone: Antigen unknown.

Treatment described: around 19 received Ad26.COV2.S at low or high dose, single or two shots; 5 received placebo; per-sample allocation not given. Sampling was done on day 63 after the first vaccine or placebo injection. Profiled with immunoSEQ multiplex PCR; TCRdb holds only in-frame clones, not every one. The sample carries about 410,000 clones, approximately 90% recorded once. Per germline, CDR1 SGDLS and CDR2 YYNGEE. V shed 4 bases, J shed 13 bases, and the junction held 11 bases outside the gene matches. This CDR3 is built from 15 residues. This sequence joins TRBV9 and TRBJ2-2; the match to TRBD1 covers 12 bases. This TCR derives from a person between 18 and 65 years old who received the Ad26.COV2.S COVID-19 vaccine or a placebo. The sample was peripheral blood, taken in a trial of Ad26.COV2.S vaccine versus placebo. The CDR3 nucleotides are TGTGCCAGCAGCCCCAGCCGGGACAGGGGGCCGGGGCTGTTTTTT. This translates into CASSPSRDRGPGLFF.